Included here is one T cell receptor (beta chain) sequence, with context. Its target is not known. V dropped 5 bases and J dropped 1 base, with 26 bases sitting between them. The CDR3 consists of 19 residues. Germline V gene data show CDR1 as SGHRS and CDR2 as YFSETQ. This record comes from a study of EBV T-cell therapy then PD-1 blockade in nasopharyngeal carcinoma. Treatment: AdE1-LMPpoly-expanded autologous EBV-specific T-cell therapy followed by anti-PD-1 nivolumab. Sequencing used immunoSEQ multiplex PCR; TCRdb keeps in-frame clones, though not all of them. Among tens of thousands of clones listed, 70% to 85% were seen once.

This sample comprised CD8+ T cells from blood, obtained at day -245 from a patient whose treatment included autologous EBV-specific T cells and nivolumab. This TCR was recovered from a man aged 35 to 55 with nasopharyngeal carcinoma. The chain couples TRBV5-1 to TRBJ2-3; weak D call: TRBD1 (6 bases). CDR3 amino acids: CASSSLWTVSLQGTDTQYF. CDR3 sequence (DNA): TGCGCCAGCAGTTCTCTCTGGACAGTTTCCCTCCAAGGCACAGATACGCAGTATTTT.